This T cell receptor beta chain was recovered during a study of cytomegalovirus exposure and HLA in healthy donors. On this clone itself: Antigen specificity is unknown.

Study-wide results and limits: A later analysis found most CMV-associated TCR beta chains apparently HLA-restricted.

60 Vbeta and 13 Jbeta primers were used in PCR. Sequencing was performed with immunoSEQ multiplex PCR; in TCRdb, only in-frame clones are kept and a portion is missing. In the table there are around 65,000 clones, approximately 81% of which are singletons. Source material: PBMCs. The receptor was derived from a woman in her 30s in good health and CMV-seropositive.

The CDR3: CASSKRASGFTYNEQFF. The DNA for the CDR3 is TGTGCCAGCAGCAAACGGGCTAGCGGGTTCACCTACAATGAGCAGTTCTTC. The genes are TRBV21-1 and TRBJ2-1; the D segment call TRBD2 is taken from the table without a DNA check. TRBV21-1 is a known pseudogene. This CDR3 has 17 residues.